The sequence of this T cell receptor beta chain was determined in a study of cytomegalovirus exposure and HLA in healthy donors. Study overall: Clustering assigned 81% of the approximately 400 genotyped donors to the Caucasian-associated ancestry cluster. Study-wide results and limits: It was reported that the classifier diagnosed cytomegalovirus status with high specificity and sensitivity in both the original and validation cohorts.

The CDR3 spans 15 residues. The V end lost 1 base, the J end lost 4 bases, and 11 bases lay between the germline ends. Germline V gene sequence: CDR1 SGHNT, CDR2 YYREEE (reference sequence). The PCR ran on 60 Vbeta and 13 Jbeta primers. Method: immunoSEQ multiplex PCR; TCRdb's copy keeps in-frame clones and lacks some. The sample records 90,000 to 120,000 clones, less than 85% being singletons. This clone showed up just once. Its cognate antigen is unknown. Sequences were obtained from PBMCs. The chain is built from TRBV5-4 and TRBJ2-2; TRBD2 might be the D (6 bases). The sequence derives from a woman aged 40 to 50 in good health and CMV-seropositive. The CDR3: CASSLTGDVTGELFF. In DNA, the CDR3 is TGTGCCAGCAGCTTGACGGGGGACGTCACCGGGGAGCTGTTTTTT. Drawing the rest from reference TRBV5-4 and TRBJ2-2, the complete variable domain is ETGVTQSPTHLIKTRGQQVTLRCSSQSGHNTVSWYQQALGQGPQFIFQYYREEENGRGNFPPRFSGLQFPNYSSELNVNALELDDSALYLCASSLTGDVTGELFFGEGSRLTVL.